The 15 T cell receptor beta chains in this list originate from one sample, sequenced in a study of cytomegalovirus exposure and HLA in healthy donors. Both 60 Vbeta primers and 13 Jbeta primers went into the PCR. Assay used: immunoSEQ multiplex PCR; TCRdb lists only in-frame clones, some missing. There are some 93,000 clones in the sample; around 10% occur only once, and around 4.9% lies in the top ten. Sequencing was carried out using PBMCs. These receptors came from a man aged 50-59 years in good health and CMV-seropositive.

This clone was picked up a small number of times. The conserved closing phenylalanine or tryptophan is absent in this CDR3, likely reflecting a read error. The rearrangement links TRBV7-2 to TRBJ1-1; D gene ambiguous. V lost 2 bases and J lost 3, with 13 bases in between. Germline V gene sequence: CDR1 SGHTA, CDR2 FQGNSA. This CDR3 has 15 residues. The CDR3 loop is CASSLKSGGYTEAFL. Here the CDR3 DNA reads TGTGCCAGCAGCTTAAAGAGTGGCGGCTACACTGAAGCTTTCCTT.

The chain is built from TRBV10-1 and TRBJ2-5; 9 positions match TRBD1. This CDR3 has 13 amino acids. With V trimmed by 4 bases and J by 3 bases, 0 bases remained unmatched. The germline V gene has CDR1 WNHNN and CDR2 SYGVQD (reference sequence). In nucleotides, the CDR3 is TGCGCCAGCAGTGGACAGGGGGAAGAGACCCAGTACTTC. It encodes CASSGQGEETQYF.

The chain uses TRBV28 and TRBJ1-1; D is unclear. Deletions cut 2 bases from V and 6 bases from J, with 10 bases between. In germline, CDR1 is MDHEN, CDR2 SYDVKM. CDR3 length: 13 amino acids. This CDR3 is CASSLLEGAEAFF. The CDR3 DNA sequence: TGTGCCAGCAGTTTACTAGAGGGCGCTGAAGCTTTCTTT.

The table lists this clone with a few counts. The chain is built from TRBV10-1 and TRBJ2-3; possibly TRBD1 for D (6 bases). V lost 3 bases and J 2 bases, leaving 15 bases between the germline ends. Germline CDR1 and CDR2: WNHNN and SYGVQD (reference sequence). The CDR3 covers 16 residues. This CDR3 reads CASSDLTGLLTDTQYF. DNA of the CDR3: TGCGCCAGCAGTGACCTGACAGGCCTCCTCACAGATACGCAGTATTTT.

This clone was observed a handful of times. V and J are TRBV6-5 and TRBJ1-1; possible D gene TRBD1, 6 bases. Trimming shortened V by 0 bases and J by 2 bases, and 10 bases separated the two germline ends. The CDR3 spans 15 residues. In germline, CDR1 is MNHEY, CDR2 SVGAGI. For the CDR3, the DNA is TGTGCCAGCAGTTACTCACAGGGATTAAACACTGAAGCTTTCTTT. Its translation: CASSYSQGLNTEAFF.

In its sample, this clone was seen a few times. The rearrangement joins TRBV30 to TRBJ2-5, with 11 bases that match TRBD2. Germline V gene data show CDR1 as GTSNPN and CDR2 as SVGIG (reference sequence). This CDR3 is 16 amino acids long. The trim removed 5 bases at V and 5 bases at J, leaving 13 bases unmatched. This CDR3 reads CAWSTDIAGGPETQYF. CDR3 DNA sequence: TGTGCCTGGTCGACAGATATAGCGGGAGGGCCGGAGACCCAGTACTTC.

The chain recombines TRBV5-1 with TRBJ2-2; 9 nucleotides line up with TRBD2. With 2 bases clipped from V and 2 bases from J, the junction kept 7 bases outside the gene matches. Per germline, CDR1 SGHRS and CDR2 YFSETQ. CDR3 length equals 17 residues. CDR3 loop: CASSFSGSGTNTGELFF. The CDR3 DNA reads as TGCGCCAGCAGCTTTAGCGGGAGCGGCACTAACACCGGGGAGCTGTTTTTT.

This sequence joins TRBV6-1 and TRBJ2-7; weak D call: TRBD1 (6 bases). Trimming shortened V by 6 bases and J by 2 bases, and 14 bases separated the two germline ends. Germline V CDR1 and CDR2: MNHNS, SASEGT. The CDR3 extends over 14 amino acids. CDR3 amino acids: CASSPGHNTYEQYF. The CDR3 coding sequence is TGTGCCAGCAGCCCGGGACATAACACCTACGAGCAGTACTTC.

This clone appeared a few times. At one end the junction does not follow the germline gene, possibly because of a read error. The chain has TRBV6-5 and TRBJ2-7; 7 nucleotides match TRBD2. The CDR3 is made up of 14 amino acids. CDR1 MNHEY and CDR2 SVGAGI come from the germline V gene. CDR3 nucleotide sequence: TGTGCCAGCAGTTACGGAACGGGAGGATACGAGAAGTACTTT. Its translation: CASSYGTGGYEKYF.

This clone has just a few counts. The chain uses TRBV6-1 and TRBJ2-5, with TRBD1 matching over 11 bases. CDR3 length equals 15 residues. Germline V gene sequence: CDR1 MNHNS, CDR2 SASEGT. J was trimmed by 4 bases and V by 5 bases; bases with no gene match: 6. The CDR3 reads CASSPGTGGVETQYF. CDR3 bases: TGTGCCAGCAGTCCCGGGACAGGGGGAGTAGAGACCCAGTACTTC.

This clone was found a few times. The CDR3, as DNA: TGTGCCAGCAGTGAACTCGGGGTAGGAGGAGAGCAGTACTTC. Translated: CASSELGVGGEQYF. This chain links TRBV2 with TRBJ2-7; tentative D call: TRBD2 (5 bases). Germline CDR1 is SNHLY and CDR2 is FYNNEI. The CDR3 length is 14 residues. The ends were cut back, 2 bases at V and 7 bases at J, with 15 bases in the middle.

This clone was counted a few times. V is TRBV5-6 and J is TRBJ2-7; 7 nucleotides agree with TRBD1. This CDR3 comprises 13 residues. J lost 1 base, V lost 4 bases, and 2 bases had no gene match. From germline, CDR1 is SGHDT and CDR2 YYEEEE. CDR3 in amino acids: CASSGDSSYEQYF. Written as DNA, the CDR3 is TGTGCCAGCAGCGGGGACAGTTCCTACGAGCAGTACTTC.

This clone was counted between two and nine times. The V and J genes are TRBV7-3 and TRBJ2-5; no definite D call. V was pared by 5 bases and J by 3 bases, with 16 bases between. The CDR3 extends over 15 amino acids. Looked up from germline, CDR1 is SGHTA and CDR2 is FQGTGA. Here the CDR3 reads CASSPRPGLKETQYF. DNA for the CDR3: TGTGCCAGCAGCCCACGTCCAGGCCTCAAAGAGACCCAGTACTTC.

This sequence joins TRBV28 and TRBJ1-2; 8 bases map to TRBD1. CDR1 is MDHEN and CDR2 is SYDVKM in the germline V gene. There are 15 residues in the CDR3. The J segment lost 6 bases and the V segment lost 6 bases, leaving 12 bases of the junction unmatched. The CDR3 reads CASSPLRSGGDGYTF. The CDR3 DNA sequence: TGTGCCAGCAGCCCCCTTCGGTCAGGGGGCGATGGCTACACCTTC.

This clone has more than one count but fewer than ten. The CDR3 reads CAWRVAGSPTHEQFF. CDR3 DNA sequence: TGTGCCTGGAGGGTAGCGGGGAGCCCTACACATGAGCAGTTCTTC. The chain links TRBV30 to TRBJ2-1; 8 nucleotides align to TRBD2. This CDR3 region has 15 residues. Germline CDR1 reads GTSNPN; CDR2 reads SVGIG (reference sequence). V was clipped by 3 bases and J by 8 bases; unmatched bases: 12. Drawing the rest from reference TRBV30 and TRBJ2-1, the complete variable domain is SQTIHQWPATLVQPVGSPLSLECTVEGTSNPNLYWYRQAAGRGLQLLFYSVGIGQISSEVPQNLSASRPQDRQFILSSKKLLLSDSGFYLCAWRVAGSPTHEQFFGPGTRLTVL.